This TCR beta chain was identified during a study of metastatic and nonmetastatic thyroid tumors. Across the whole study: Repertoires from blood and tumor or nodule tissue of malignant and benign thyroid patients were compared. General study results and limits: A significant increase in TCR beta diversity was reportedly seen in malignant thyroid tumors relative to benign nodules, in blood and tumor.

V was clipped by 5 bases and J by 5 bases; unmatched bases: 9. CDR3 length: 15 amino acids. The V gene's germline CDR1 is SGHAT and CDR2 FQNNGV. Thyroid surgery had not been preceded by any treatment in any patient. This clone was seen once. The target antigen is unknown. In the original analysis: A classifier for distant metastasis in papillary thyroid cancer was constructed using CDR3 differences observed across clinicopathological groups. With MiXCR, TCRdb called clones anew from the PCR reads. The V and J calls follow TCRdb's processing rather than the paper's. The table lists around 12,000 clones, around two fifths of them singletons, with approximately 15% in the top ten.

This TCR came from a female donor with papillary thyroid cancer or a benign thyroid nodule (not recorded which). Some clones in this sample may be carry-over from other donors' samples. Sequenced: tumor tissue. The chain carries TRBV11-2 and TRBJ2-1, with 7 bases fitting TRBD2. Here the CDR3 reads CASSPSGNGNNEQFF. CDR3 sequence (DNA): TGTGCCAGCAGCCCGAGCGGGAACGGGAACAATGAGCAGTTCTTC.